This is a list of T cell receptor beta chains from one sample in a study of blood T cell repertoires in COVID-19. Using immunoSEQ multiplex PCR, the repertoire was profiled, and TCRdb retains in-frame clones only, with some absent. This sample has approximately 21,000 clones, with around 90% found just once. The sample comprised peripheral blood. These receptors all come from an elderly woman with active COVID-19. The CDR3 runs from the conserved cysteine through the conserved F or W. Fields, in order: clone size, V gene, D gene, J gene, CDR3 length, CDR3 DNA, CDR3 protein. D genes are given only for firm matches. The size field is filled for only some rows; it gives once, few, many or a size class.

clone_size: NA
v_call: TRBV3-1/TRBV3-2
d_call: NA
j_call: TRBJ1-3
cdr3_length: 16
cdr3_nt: TGTGCCAGCAGCTTAACCCTACAGGGTCTGGGAAACACCATATATTTT
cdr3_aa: CASSLTLQGLGNTIYF

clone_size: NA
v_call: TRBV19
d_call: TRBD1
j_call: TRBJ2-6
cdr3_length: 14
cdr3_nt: TGTGCCAGTAAAGACAGGGCTGGGGCCAACGTCCTGACTTTC
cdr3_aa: CASKDRAGANVLTF

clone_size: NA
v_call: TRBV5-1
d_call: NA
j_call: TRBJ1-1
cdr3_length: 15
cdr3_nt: TGCGCCAGCAGCGGAGGAGGTACCCTGAACACTGAAGCTTTCTTT
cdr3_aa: CASSGGGTLNTEAFF

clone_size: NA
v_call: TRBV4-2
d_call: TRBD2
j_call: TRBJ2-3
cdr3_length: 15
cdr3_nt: TGTGCCAGCAGCCAGACTAGCGGGTTCGTAGATACGCAGTATTTT
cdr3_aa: CASSQTSGFVDTQYF

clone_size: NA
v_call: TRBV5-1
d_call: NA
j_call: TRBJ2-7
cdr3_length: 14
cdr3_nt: TGCGCCAGCAGCTCCGTGGGGGGGGCCCACGAGCAGTACTTC
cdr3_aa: CASSSVGGAHEQYF

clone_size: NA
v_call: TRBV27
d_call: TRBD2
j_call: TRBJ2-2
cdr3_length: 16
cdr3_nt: TGTGCCAGCACTCCGGGACTAGCGGTTAACACCGGGGAGCTGTTTTTT
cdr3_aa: CASTPGLAVNTGELFF

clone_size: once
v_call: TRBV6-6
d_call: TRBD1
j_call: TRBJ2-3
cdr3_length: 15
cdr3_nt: TGTGCCAGCATCGACGGACAGGGTGGGACAGATACGCAGTATTTT
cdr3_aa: CASIDGQGGTDTQYF

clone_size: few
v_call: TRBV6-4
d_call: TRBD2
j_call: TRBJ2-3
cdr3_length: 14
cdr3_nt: TGTGCCAGCAGTGAGGCGGGGGGGCTGGATACGCAGTATTTT
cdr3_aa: CASSEAGGLDTQYF

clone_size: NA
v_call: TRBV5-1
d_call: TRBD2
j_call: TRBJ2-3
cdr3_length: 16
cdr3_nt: TGCGCCAGCAGCTTGGCCATAGGACTAGCGGGAGATACGCAGTATTTT
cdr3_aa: CASSLAIGLAGDTQYF

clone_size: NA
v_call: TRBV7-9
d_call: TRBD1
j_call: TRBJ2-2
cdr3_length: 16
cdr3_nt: TGTGCCAGCAGCTCGGGGACAGGGATAAACACCGGGGAGCTGTTTTTT
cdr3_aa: CASSSGTGINTGELFF

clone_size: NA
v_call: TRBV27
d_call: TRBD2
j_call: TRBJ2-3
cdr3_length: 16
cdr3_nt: TGTGCCAGCAGTCCCATTAGCGGGATTTGGACAGATACGCAGTATTTT
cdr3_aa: CASSPISGIWTDTQYF

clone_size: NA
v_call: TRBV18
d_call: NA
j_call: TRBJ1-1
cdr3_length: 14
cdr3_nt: TGTGCCAGCTCACCACAGGGGCCGAACACTGAAGCTTTCTTT
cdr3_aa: CASSPQGPNTEAFF

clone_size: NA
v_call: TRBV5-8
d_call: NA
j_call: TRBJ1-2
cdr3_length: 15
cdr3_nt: TGTGCCAGCAGCTTGGGAAGCCGATCTAACTATGGCTACACCTTC
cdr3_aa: CASSLGSRSNYGYTF

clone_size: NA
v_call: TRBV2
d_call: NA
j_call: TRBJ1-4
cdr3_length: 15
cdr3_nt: TGTGCCAGCAGTGAAGTGGGGGGAACTAATGAAAAACTGTTTTTT
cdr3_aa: CASSEVGGTNEKLFF

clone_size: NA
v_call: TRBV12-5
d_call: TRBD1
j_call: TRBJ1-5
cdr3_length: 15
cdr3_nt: TGTGCTAGTGGCAAGGGACAGTATAGCAATCAGCCCCAGCATTTT
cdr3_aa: CASGKGQYSNQPQHF

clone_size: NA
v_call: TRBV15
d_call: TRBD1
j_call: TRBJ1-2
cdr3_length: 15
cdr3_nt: TGTGCCACCAGCAGAATAACAGACAGGGCTTCGGGCTACACCTTC
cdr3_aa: CATSRITDRASGYTF

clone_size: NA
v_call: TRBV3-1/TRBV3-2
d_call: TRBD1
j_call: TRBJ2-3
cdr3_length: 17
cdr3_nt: TGTGCCAGCAGCCAAGACCCCGGACAGGGGGCTGGAGATACGCAGTATTTT
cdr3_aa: CASSQDPGQGAGDTQYF

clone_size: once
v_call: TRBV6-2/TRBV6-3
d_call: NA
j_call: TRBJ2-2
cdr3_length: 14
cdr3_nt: TGTGCCAGCAGTCCGGGGGGCGGCACCGGGGAGCTGTTTTTT
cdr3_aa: CASSPGGGTGELFF

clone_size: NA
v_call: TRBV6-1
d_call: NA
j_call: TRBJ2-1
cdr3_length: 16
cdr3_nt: TGTGCCAGCAGTGCCACGGACTTGAGCTCCTACAATGAGCAGTTCTTC
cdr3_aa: CASSATDLSSYNEQFF

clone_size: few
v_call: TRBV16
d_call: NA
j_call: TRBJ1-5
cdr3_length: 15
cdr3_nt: TGTGCCAGCAGCCAATCAGGGGCCACCAGTCAGCCCCAGCATTTT
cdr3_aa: CASSQSGATSQPQHF

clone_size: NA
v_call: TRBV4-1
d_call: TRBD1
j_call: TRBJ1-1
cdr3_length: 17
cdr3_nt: TGCGCCAGCAGCCACGAAGGGGCCGGACAGGGGAGTACTGAAGCTTTCTTT
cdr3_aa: CASSHEGAGQGSTEAFF

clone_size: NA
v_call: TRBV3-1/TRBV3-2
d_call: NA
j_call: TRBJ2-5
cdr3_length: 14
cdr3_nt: TGTGCCAGCAGCCAAGGCGGGGCCGCGGCCCTTCAGTACTTC
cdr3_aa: CASSQGGAAALQYF

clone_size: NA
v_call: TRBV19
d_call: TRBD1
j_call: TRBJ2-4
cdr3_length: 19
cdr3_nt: TGTGCCAGTAGTATAGAGAGACAGGGGATGCCTGGGGCCAAAAACATTCAGTACTTC
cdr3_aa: CASSIERQGMPGAKNIQYF

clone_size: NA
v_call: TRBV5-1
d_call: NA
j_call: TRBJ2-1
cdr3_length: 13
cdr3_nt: TGCGCCAGCAGCTCGGACATGGGGAATGAGCAGTTCTTC
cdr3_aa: CASSSDMGNEQFF

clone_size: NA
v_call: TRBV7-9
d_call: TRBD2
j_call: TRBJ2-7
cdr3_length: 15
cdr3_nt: TGTGCCAGCCGAAACGTGGGCCGGGGGGCCTACGAGCAGTACTTC
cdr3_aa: CASRNVGRGAYEQYF

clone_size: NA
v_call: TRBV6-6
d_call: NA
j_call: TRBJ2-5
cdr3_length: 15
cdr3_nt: TGTGCCAGCAGAGACCATGGCGGGGGCCCGTTCGACCAGTACTTC
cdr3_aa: CASRDHGGGPFDQYF

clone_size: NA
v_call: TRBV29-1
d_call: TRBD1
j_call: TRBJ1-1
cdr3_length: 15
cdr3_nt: TGCAGCGTTGAAGATGGGCAGGGGGCTGGGACTGAAGCTTTCTTT
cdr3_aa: CSVEDGQGAGTEAFF

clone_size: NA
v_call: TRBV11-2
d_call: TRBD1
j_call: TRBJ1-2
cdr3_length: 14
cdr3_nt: TGTGCCAGCAGCGATACAGGGGAAAGATATGGCTACACCTTC
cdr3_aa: CASSDTGERYGYTF

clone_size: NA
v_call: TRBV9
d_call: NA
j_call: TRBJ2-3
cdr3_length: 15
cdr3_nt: TGTGCCAGCAGCGCGGGACTCATTAGCACAGATACGCAGTATTTT
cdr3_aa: CASSAGLISTDTQYF

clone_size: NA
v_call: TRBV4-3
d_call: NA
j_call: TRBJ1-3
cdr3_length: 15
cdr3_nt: TGCGCCAGCAGCCAAGATTCCTTCCCTGGAAACACCATATATTTT
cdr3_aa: CASSQDSFPGNTIYF

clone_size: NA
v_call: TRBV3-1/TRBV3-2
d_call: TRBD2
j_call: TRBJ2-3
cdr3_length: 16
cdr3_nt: TGTGCCAGCAGCCTCATAGCGGGGGGGTCGACAGATACGCAGTATTTT
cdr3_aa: CASSLIAGGSTDTQYF

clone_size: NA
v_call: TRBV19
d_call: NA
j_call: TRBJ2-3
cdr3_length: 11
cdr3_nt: TGTGCCAGTAAGGGTCGGGAAACGCAGTATTTT
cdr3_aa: CASKGRETQYF

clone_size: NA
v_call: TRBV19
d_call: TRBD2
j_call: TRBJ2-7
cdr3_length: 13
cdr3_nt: TGTGCCAGTAATCAGCGGGGGGGCCTCGAGCAGTACTTC
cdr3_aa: CASNQRGGLEQYF

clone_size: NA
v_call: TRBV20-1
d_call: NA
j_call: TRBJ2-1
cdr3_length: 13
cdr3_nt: TGCAGTGCCAGTCGAGGAGTTAGCAATGAGCAGTTCTTC
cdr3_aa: CSASRGVSNEQFF

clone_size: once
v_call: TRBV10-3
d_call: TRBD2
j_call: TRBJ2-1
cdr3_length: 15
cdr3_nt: TGTGCCATCAGTGACAGCGGGGGGGTAAACAATGAGCAGTTCTTC
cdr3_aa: CAISDSGGVNNEQFF

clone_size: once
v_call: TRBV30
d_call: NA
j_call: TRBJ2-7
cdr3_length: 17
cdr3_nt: TGTGCCTGGAGTGCTACCTCCCCGCCAAACCCCTCCTACGAGCAGTACTTC
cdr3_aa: CAWSATSPPNPSYEQYF

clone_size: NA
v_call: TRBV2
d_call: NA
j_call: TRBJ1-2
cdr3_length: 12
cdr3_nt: TGTGCCAGCAGTGAACGGAGTGGTGGCTACACCTTC
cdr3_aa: CASSERSGGYTF

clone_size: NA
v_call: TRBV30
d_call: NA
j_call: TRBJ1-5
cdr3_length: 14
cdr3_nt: TGTGCCTGGAGTGACGTAGATAGCAATCAGCCCCAGCATTTT
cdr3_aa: CAWSDVDSNQPQHF

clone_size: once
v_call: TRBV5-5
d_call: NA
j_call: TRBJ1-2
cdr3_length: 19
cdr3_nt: TGTGCCAGCAGCCGCCGGGGTACAGGGCGCGGTAGCGGGGACTATGGCTACACCTTC
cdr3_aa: CASSRRGTGRGSGDYGYTF

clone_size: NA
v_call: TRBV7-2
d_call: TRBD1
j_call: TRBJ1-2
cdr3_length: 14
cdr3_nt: TGTGCCAGCAGCTTAGGCCCAGGGGGGTATGGCTACACCTTC
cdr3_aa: CASSLGPGGYGYTF

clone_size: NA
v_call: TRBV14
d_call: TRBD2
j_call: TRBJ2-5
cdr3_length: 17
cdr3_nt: TGTGCCAGCAGCCAAGAAAGCGGGACCGGATGGCGGGAGACCCAGTACTTC
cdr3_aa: CASSQESGTGWRETQYF

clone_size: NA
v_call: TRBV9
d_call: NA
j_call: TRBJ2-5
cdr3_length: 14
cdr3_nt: TGTGCCAGCAGCGTTATGGCGGGACAAGAGACCCAGTACTTC
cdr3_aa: CASSVMAGQETQYF

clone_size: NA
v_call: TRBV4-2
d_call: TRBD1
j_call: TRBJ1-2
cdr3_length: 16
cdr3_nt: TGTGCCAGCAGCCAAGAGGAATCAGGGGGCAACTATGGCTACACCTTC
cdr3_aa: CASSQEESGGNYGYTF

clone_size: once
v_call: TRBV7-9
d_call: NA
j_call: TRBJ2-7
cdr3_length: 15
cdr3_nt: TGTGCCAGCAGCTCCCGGGGTATATACTCCTACGAGCAGTACTTC
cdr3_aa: CASSSRGIYSYEQYF

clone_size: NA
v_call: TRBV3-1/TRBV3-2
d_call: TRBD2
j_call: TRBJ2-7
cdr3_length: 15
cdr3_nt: TGTGCCAGCAGCCCCGGGACTAGCGGGCGCACCGAGCAGTACTTC
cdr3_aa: CASSPGTSGRTEQYF

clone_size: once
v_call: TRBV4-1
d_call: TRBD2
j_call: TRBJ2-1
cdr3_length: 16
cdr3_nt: TGCGCCAGCAGCCAAGAAGCCGGGGGGGCCCCCAATGAGCAGTTCTTC
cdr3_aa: CASSQEAGGAPNEQFF

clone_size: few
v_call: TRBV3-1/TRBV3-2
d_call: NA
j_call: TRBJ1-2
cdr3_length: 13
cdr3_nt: TGTGCCAGCAGCCAAGGGGCAGGCTATGGCTACACCTTC
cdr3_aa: CASSQGAGYGYTF

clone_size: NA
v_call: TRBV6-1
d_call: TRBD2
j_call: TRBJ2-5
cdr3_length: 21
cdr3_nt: TGTGCCAGCAGTGAAGCGAATACCGGGACTAGCGGGGGCCCGTACCAAGAGACCCAGTACTTC
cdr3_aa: CASSEANTGTSGGPYQETQYF

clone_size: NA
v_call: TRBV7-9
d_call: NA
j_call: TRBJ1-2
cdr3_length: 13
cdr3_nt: TGTGCCAGCAGCTTTGGGCAGGAGGGTGGCTACACCTTC
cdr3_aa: CASSFGQEGGYTF

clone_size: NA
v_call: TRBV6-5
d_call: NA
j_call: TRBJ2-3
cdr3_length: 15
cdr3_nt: TGTGCCAGCAGTTACTCTGGCAGGTTCACAGATACGCAGTATTTT
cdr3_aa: CASSYSGRFTDTQYF